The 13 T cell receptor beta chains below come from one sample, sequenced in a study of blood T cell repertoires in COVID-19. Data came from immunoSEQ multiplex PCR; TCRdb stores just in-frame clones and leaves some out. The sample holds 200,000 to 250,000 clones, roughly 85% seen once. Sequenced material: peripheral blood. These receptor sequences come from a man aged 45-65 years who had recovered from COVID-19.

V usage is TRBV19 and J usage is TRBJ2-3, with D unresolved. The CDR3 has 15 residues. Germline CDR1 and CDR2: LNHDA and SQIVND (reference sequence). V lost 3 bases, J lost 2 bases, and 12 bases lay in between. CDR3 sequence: CASSIPTEITDTQYF. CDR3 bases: TGTGCCAGTAGTATTCCGACGGAGATCACAGATACGCAGTATTTT. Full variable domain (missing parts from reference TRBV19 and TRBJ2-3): DGGITQSPKYLFRKEGQNVTLSCEQNLNHDAMYWYRQDPGQGLRLIYYSQIVNDFQKGDIAEGYSVSREKKESFPLTVTSAQKNPTAFYLCASSIPTEITDTQYFGPGTRLTVL.

Here the CDR3 DNA reads TGTGCCAGCAGTTACTTACAGGGGGCAGACTATGGCTACACCTTC. Residues: CASSYLQGADYGYTF. V is TRBV28 and J is TRBJ1-2; 9 bases agree with TRBD1. Per germline, CDR1 MDHEN and CDR2 SYDVKM. Trimming took 4 bases from V and 3 from J; bases not matched to a gene: 6. The CDR3 has 15 amino acids.

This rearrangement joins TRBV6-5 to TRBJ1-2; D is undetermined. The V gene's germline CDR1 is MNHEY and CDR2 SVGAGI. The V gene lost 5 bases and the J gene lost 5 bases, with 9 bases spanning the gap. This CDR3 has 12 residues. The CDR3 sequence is CASSSIDYGYTF. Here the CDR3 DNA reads TGTGCCAGCAGTAGCATAGATTATGGCTACACCTTC.

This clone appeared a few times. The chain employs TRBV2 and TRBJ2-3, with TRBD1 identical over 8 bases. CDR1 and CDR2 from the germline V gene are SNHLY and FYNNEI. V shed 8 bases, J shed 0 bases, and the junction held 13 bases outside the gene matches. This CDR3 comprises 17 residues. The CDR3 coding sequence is TGTGCCAGCTCTTTCCAGGGGGCTTTTTCTAGCACAGATACGCAGTATTTT. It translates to CASSFQGAFSSTDTQYF.

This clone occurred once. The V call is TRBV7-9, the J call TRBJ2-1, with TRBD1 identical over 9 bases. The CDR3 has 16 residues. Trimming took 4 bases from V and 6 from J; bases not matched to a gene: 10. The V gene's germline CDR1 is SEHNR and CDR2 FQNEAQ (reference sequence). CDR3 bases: TGTGCCAGCAGCTCTACTAGGACAGGGGACACCAATGAGCAGTTCTTC. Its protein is CASSSTRTGDTNEQFF.

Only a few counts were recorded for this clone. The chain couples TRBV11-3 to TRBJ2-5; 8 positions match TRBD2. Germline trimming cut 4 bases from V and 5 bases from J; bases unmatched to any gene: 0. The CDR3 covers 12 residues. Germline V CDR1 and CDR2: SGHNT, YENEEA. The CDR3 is CASSSGGETQYF. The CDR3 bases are TGTGCCAGCAGCTCGGGGGGGGAGACCCAGTACTTC.

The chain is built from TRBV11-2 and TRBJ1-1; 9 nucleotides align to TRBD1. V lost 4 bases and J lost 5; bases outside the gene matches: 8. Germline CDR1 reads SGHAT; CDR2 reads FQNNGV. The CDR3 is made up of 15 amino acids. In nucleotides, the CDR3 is TGTGCCAGCAGCTCCTGGACAGGGGCTGGGACTGAAGCTTTCTTT. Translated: CASSSWTGAGTEAFF. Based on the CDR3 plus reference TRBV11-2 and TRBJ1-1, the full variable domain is EAGVAQSPRYKIIEKRQSVAFWCNPISGHATLYWYQQILGQGPKLLIQFQNNGVVDDSQLPKDRFSAERLKGVDSTLKIQPAKLEDSAVYLCASSSWTGAGTEAFFGQGTRLTVV.

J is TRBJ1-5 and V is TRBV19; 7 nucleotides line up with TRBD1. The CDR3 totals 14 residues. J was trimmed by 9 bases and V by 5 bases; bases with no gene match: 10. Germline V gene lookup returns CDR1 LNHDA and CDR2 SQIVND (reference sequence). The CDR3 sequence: CASSSDRVLRPQHF. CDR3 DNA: TGTGCCAGTAGTTCCGACAGGGTTTTACGGCCCCAGCATTTT.

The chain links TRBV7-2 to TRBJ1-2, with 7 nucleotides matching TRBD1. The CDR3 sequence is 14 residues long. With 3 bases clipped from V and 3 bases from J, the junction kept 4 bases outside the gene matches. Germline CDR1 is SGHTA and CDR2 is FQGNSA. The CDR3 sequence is CASSLRGPDYGYTF. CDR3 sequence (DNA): TGTGCCAGCAGCTTGAGGGGGCCGGACTATGGCTACACCTTC.

CDR3 sequence (DNA): TGTGCCAGCAAATCGACGGCCGGAGAGCCCCAGCATTTT. Translated: CASKSTAGEPQHF. This chain joins TRBV6-5 and TRBJ1-5, with D hard to call. The CDR3 spans 13 residues. V lost 7 bases to trimming and J lost 8 bases, with 15 bases between them. Germline-derived CDR1 and CDR2 are MNHEY and SVGAGI.

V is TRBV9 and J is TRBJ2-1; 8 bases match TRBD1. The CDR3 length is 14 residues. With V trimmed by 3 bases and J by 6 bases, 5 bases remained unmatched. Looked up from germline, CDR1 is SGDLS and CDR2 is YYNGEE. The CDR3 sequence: CASSAQGALNEQFF. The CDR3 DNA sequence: TGTGCCAGCAGCGCTCAGGGGGCGCTCAATGAGCAGTTCTTC.

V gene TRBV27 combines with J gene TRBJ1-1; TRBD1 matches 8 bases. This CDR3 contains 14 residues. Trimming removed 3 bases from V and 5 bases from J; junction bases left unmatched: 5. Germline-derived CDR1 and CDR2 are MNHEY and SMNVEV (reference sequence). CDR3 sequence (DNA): TGTGCCAGCAGTTTCACAGGGGGGAGGACTGAAGCTTTCTTT. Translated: CASSFTGGRTEAFF.

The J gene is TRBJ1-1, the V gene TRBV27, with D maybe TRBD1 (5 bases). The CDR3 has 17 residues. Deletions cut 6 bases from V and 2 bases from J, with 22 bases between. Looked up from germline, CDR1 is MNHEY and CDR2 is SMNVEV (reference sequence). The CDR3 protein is CASSLNVLGVGNTEAFF. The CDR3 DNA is TGTGCCAGCAGCCTTAACGTCCTAGGGGTCGGAAACACTGAAGCTTTCTTT.